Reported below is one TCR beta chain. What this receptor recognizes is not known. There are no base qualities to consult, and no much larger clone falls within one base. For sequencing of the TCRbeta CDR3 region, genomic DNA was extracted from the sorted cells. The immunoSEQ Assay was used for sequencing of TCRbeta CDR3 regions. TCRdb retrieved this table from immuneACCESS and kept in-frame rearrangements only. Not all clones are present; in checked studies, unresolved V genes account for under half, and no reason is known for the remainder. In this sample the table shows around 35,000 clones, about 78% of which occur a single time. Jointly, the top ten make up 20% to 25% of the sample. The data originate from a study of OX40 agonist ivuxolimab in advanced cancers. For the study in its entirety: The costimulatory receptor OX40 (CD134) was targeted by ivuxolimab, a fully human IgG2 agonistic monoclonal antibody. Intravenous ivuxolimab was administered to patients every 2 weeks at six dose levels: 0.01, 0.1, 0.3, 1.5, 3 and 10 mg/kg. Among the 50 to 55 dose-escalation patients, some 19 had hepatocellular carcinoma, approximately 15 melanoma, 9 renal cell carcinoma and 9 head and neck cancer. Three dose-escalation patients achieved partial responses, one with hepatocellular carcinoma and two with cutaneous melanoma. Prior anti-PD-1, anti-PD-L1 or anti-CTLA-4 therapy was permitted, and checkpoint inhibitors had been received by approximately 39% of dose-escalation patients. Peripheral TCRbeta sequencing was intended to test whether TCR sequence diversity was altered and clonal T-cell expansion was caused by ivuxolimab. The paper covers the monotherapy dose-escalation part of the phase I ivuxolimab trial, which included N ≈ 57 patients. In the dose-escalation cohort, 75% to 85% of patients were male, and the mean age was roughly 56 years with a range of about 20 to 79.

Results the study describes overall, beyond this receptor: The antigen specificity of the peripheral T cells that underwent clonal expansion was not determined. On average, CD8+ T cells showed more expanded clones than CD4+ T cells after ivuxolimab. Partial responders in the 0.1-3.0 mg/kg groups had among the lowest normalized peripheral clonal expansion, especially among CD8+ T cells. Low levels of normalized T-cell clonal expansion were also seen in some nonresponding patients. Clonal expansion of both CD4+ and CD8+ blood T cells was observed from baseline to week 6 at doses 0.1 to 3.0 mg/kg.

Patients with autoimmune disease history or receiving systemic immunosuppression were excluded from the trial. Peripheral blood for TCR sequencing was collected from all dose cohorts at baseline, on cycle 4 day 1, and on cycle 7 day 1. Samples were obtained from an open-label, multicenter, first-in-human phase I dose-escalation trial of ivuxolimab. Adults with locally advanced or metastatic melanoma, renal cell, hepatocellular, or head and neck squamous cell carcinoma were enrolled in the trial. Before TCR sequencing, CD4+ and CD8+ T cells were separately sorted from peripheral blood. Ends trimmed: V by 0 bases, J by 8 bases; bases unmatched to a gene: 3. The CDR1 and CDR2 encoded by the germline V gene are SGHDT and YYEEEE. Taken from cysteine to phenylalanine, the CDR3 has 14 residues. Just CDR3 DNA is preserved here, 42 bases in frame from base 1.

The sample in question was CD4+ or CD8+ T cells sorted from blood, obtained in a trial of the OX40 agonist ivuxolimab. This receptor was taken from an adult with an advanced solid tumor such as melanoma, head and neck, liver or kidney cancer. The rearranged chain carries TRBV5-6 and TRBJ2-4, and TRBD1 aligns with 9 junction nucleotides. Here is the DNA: TGTGCCAGCAGCTTGGACAGGGGGCAGGACATTCAGTACTTC. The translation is CASSLDRGQDIQYF.